This T cell receptor beta chain was sequenced for a study of blood T cell repertoires in COVID-19. The wider study: Donors in the United States, Italy and Spain gave samples during acute or convalescent COVID-19. The analysed material was cDNA or gDNA that came from T cells, B-cell-depleted T cells, or PBMCs.

This CDR3 contains 15 residues. With 5 bases clipped from V and 6 bases from J, the junction kept 6 bases outside the gene matches. Germline assignment: CDR1 SSHAT and CDR2 FNYEAQ (reference sequence). How the authors handled the data: Amplification of reference gene primers was used by the study to estimate nucleated cell counts. This table comes from immunoSEQ multiplex PCR, and its TCRdb copy is limited to in-frame clones, with some not included. The V and J calls and clone size are taken from that table; D and trimming were inferred from the DNA. The data show roughly 140,000 clones, around 91% seen once.

This receptor was obtained from a middle-aged woman with acute or convalescent COVID-19. The rearrangement uses TRBV7-7 and TRBJ2-1; 11 nucleotides match TRBD2. The sequencing sample was made of peripheral blood. The CDR3 nucleotides read TGTGCCAGCAGCCTCCTAGCGGGAGGAGGCAATGAGCAGTTCTTC. Translating it yields CASSLLAGGGNEQFF.